The following is a TCR beta chain sequence with its context. Here immunoSEQ multiplex PCR was the method, and the copy in TCRdb shows in-frame clones only, minus some. Of some 150,000 clones in the sample, 95% to 96% are singletons; the top ten hold approximately 1%. This specimen comes from a study of control samples from healthy donors and cancer patients. The germline CDR1 and CDR2 sequences are SGHVS and FQNEAQ. The CDR3 sequence is 15 residues long. Trimming at V came to 1 base and at J to 15 bases, leaving 15 bases not matched to a gene. The specimen was blood. This chain connects TRBV7-8 to TRBJ1-5; 7 bases line up with TRBD1. The receptor was derived from a woman aged 25 to 39 in good health. CDR3 region: CASSLGGQTSPVPHF. CDR3 bases: TGTGCCAGCAGCTTAGGGGGACAGACGAGTCCAGTCCCGCATTTT.